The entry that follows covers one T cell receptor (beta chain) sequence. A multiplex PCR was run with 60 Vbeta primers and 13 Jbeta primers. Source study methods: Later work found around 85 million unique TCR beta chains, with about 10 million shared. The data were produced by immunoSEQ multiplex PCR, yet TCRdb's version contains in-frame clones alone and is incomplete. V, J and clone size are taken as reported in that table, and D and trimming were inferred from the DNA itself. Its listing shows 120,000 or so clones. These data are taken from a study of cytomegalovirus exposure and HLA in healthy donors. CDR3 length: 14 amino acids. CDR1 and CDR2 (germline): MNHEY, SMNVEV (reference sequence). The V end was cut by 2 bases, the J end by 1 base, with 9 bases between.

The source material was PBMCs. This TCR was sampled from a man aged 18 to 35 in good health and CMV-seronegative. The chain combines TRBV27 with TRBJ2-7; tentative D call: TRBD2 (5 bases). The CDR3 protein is CASSLIGESYEQYF. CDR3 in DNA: TGTGCCAGCAGTTTAATCGGGGAATCCTACGAGCAGTACTTC.